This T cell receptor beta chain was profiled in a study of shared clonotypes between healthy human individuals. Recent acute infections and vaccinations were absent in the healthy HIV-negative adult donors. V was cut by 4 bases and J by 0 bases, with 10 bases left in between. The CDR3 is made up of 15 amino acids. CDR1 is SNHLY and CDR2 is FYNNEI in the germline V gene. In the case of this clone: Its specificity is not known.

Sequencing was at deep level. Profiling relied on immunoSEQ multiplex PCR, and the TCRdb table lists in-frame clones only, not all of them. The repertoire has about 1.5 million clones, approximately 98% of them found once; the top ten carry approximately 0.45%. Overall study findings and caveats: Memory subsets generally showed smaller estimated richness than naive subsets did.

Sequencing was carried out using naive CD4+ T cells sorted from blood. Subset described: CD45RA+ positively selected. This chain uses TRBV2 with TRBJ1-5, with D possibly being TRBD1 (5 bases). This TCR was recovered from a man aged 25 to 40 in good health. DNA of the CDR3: TGTGCCAGCAGTGGTGGGGCCTATAGCAATCAGCCCCAGCATTTT. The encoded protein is CASSGGAYSNQPQHF.